Shown below are 31 T cell receptor beta chains from a single sample sequenced in a study of CD8 T cells in ankylosing spondylitis. TCRdb reprocessed the 5' RACE reads via MiXCR and lists one record per CDR3 protein. The data contain about 250,000 distinct CDR3 sequences, roughly 18% of them seen just once; the ten biggest clones take up around 30%. The sequenced sample consisted of blood, either unsorted or a sorted T cell fraction (not recorded which). Receptor source: a male donor with ankylosing spondylitis or in good health (not recorded which).

The rearrangement joins TRBV5-6 to TRBJ2-7; 11 nucleotides line up with TRBD1. V lost 4 bases, J lost 1 base, and 7 bases stayed unmatched. CDR1 is SGHDT and CDR2 is YYEEEE in the germline V gene. The CDR3 is made up of 16 amino acids. Here the CDR3 reads CASSVGQGVRSYEQYF. The CDR3 DNA follows: TGTGCCAGCAGCGTGGGACAGGGGGTAAGATCCTACGAGCAGTACTTC.

This clonotype was observed a few times. The CDR3 nucleotides are TGTGCCAGCAGCGTAGCTAGCGGGAGTACAGATACGCAGTATTTT. Protein: CASSVASGSTDTQYF. The chain is built from TRBV9 and TRBJ2-3, with 10 nucleotides matching TRBD2. The CDR3 has 15 amino acids. The germline CDR1 and CDR2 sequences are SGDLS and YYNGEE. Germline trimming cut 0 bases from V and 3 bases from J; bases unmatched to any gene: 1.

The J gene is TRBJ2-5, the V gene TRBV9; 9 bases align to TRBD1. J was trimmed by 2 bases and V by 3 bases; bases with no gene match: 2. CDR3 length: 14 amino acids. Germline-derived CDR1 and CDR2 are SGDLS and YYNGEE. The CDR3 region is CASSDDRGQETQYF. In DNA form, the CDR3 reads TGTGCCAGCAGCGATGACAGGGGGCAAGAGACCCAGTACTTC.

The rearrangement uses TRBV7-9 and TRBJ2-1; a weak D match, TRBD1 (7 bases). The germline V gene encodes CDR1 SEHNR and CDR2 FQNEAQ (reference sequence). The CDR3 loop spans 16 amino acids. Trimming took 1 base from V and 2 from J, leaving 12 bases between them. The CDR3 reads CASSLGGTAPYNEQFF. The CDR3 bases are TGTGCCAGCAGCTTAGGCGGGACAGCGCCCTACAATGAGCAGTTCTTC.

This clonotype has just a few counts. CDR3 sequence reads: CASSLVSSLYYYEQYF. CDR3 sequence (DNA): TGTGCCAGCAGCTTAGTTAGTTCCCTTTATTACTACGAGCAGTACTTC. The chain joins TRBV7-9 to TRBJ2-7; D is ambiguous. Trimming removed 1 base at V and 3 bases at J, with 16 bases between. CDR3 length equals 16 residues. Germline CDR1 and CDR2: SEHNR and FQNEAQ (reference sequence).

As to this clonotype: A much larger clone sits a single nucleotide away, making a read error possible. The chain is built from TRBV29-1 and TRBJ2-3, with D perhaps matching TRBD1 (5 bases). The length of the CDR3 is 13 residues. The germline CDR1 and CDR2 sequences are SQVTM and ANQGSEA. Here the CDR3 reads CSVESLSTGTQYF. CDR3 DNA sequence: TGCAGCGTTGAAAGTCTGAGCACAGGTACGCAGTATTTT.

As DNA, the CDR3 is TGCAGTGCTAGTGGCGGGGTTGTAGATACGCAGTATTTT. Residues: CSASGGVVDTQYF. This sequence joins TRBV20-1 and TRBJ2-3, with a tentative D call TRBD2 (6 bases). The CDR3 covers 13 residues. The germline CDR1 and CDR2 sequences are DFQATT and SNEGSKA (reference sequence). Trimming left V 3 bases short and J 5 bases short, with 12 bases between.

In this sample, this clonotype turned up a few times. The chain carries TRBV15 and TRBJ2-3; D may be TRBD1 (5 bases). V lost 2 bases and J 6 bases, leaving 15 bases between the germline ends. The CDR3 is 15 residues long. Germline CDR1 LNHNV, CDR2 YYDKDF (reference sequence). The CDR3 spells CATSRTLTPGDTQYF. The DNA of the CDR3 is TGTGCCACCAGCAGAACCCTGACCCCAGGGGATACGCAGTATTTT.

The chain is built from TRBV7-8 and TRBJ2-7; D call uncertain. CDR1 SGHVS and CDR2 FQNEAQ come from the germline V gene. V gave up 1 base and J gave up 4 bases, with 17 bases separating them. CDR3 length: 16 amino acids. CDR3 coding DNA: TGTGCCAGCAGCTTAGTTGGGCAGTCCTCCCGATACGAGCAGTACTTC. This sequence encodes CASSLVGQSSRYEQYF. The entire variable domain, with the rest obtained from reference TRBV7-8 and TRBJ2-7, is as follows: GAGVSQSPRYKVAKRGQDVALRCDPISGHVSLFWYQQALGQGPEFLTYFQNEAQLDKSGLPSDRFFAERPEGSVSTLKIQRTQQEDSAVYLCASSLVGQSSRYEQYFGPGTRLTVT.

This clonotype was picked up many times. The chain couples TRBV12-3 or TRBV12-4 to TRBJ2-7; possibly TRBD2 for D (6 bases). Trimming removed 4 bases from V and 1 base from J, with 14 bases in between. This CDR3 spans 15 amino acids. CDR3 amino acids: CASSSLGDLSYEQYF. DNA of the CDR3: TGTGCCAGCAGTTCGCTGGGGGACTTGTCCTACGAGCAGTACTTC.

The chain links TRBV28 to TRBJ2-2, with D hard to call. The V end lost 4 bases, the J end lost 3 bases, and 9 bases lay between the germline ends. The germline gives CDR1 MDHEN, CDR2 SYDVKM. CDR3 length: 14 residues. CDR3 in amino acids: CASSYRHDTGELFF. The DNA for the CDR3 is TGTGCCAGCAGTTACCGACATGACACCGGGGAGCTGTTTTTT.

This clonotype was seen repeatedly, ten times or more. The rearrangement links TRBV4-3 to TRBJ2-5; D may be TRBD1 (6 bases). The CDR3 contains 17 residues. Germline V lookup: CDR1 LGHNA, CDR2 YSLEER. Trimming removed 0 bases from V and 4 bases from J, with 18 bases in between. The CDR3 loop reads CASSQDVGGRGTETQYF. The CDR3, as DNA: TGCGCCAGCAGCCAAGATGTTGGGGGCAGGGGTACAGAGACCCAGTACTTC.

This clonotype was observed at least ten times. The chain uses TRBV10-3 and TRBJ2-2; perhaps TRBD1 as D (8 bases). The length of the CDR3 is 17 residues. Germline loops: CDR1 ENHRY, CDR2 SYGVKD. The germline V and J ends were trimmed by 3 bases and 5 bases, with 19 bases remaining between them. This chain's CDR3 is CAISDQGAGARTGELFF. CDR3 coding DNA: TGTGCCATCAGTGATCAGGGGGCGGGAGCACGTACCGGGGAGCTGTTTTTT.

The table lists this clonotype with a few counts. The J gene is TRBJ2-5, the V gene TRBV6-1; 8 bases fit TRBD1. The germline gives CDR1 MNHNS, CDR2 SASEGT. With V trimmed by 5 bases and J by 3 bases, 5 bases remained unmatched. The length of the CDR3 is 14 residues. DNA of the CDR3: TGTGCCAGCAGTAATCACAGGGGGGAAGAGACCCAGTACTTC. This translates into CASSNHRGEETQYF.

The J gene is TRBJ2-5, the V gene TRBV7-8; TRBD1 is a possible D gene (6 bases). Germline CDR1 and CDR2: SGHVS and FQNEAQ. Trimming took off 1 base at V and 5 bases at J, with 14 bases between the two ends. There are 15 residues in the CDR3. The CDR3 sequence: CASSLEGNTGETQYF. The CDR3 DNA sequence: TGTGCCAGCAGCTTAGAGGGAAATACAGGGGAGACCCAGTACTTC.

This clonotype was seen repeatedly, ten times or more. The chain has TRBV7-2 and TRBJ1-5, with 8 nucleotides matching TRBD1. V lost 5 bases to trimming and J lost 3 bases; unmatched junction nucleotides: 6. Per germline, CDR1 SGHTA and CDR2 FQGNSA. This CDR3 has 15 amino acids. The chain's CDR3 is CASSPGTGINQPQHF. CDR3 coding DNA: TGTGCCAGCAGCCCCGGGACAGGAATCAATCAGCCCCAGCATTTT.

The gene calls are TRBV12-3 or TRBV12-4 and TRBJ2-5, with D uncertain. This CDR3 is built from 13 residues. The V end was cut by 0 bases, the J end by 5 bases, with 7 bases between. CDR3 sequence: CASSLALGETQYF. The CDR3 bases are TGTGCCAGCAGTTTAGCGCTTGGGGAGACCCAGTACTTC.

The chain carries TRBV7-3 and TRBJ2-1; 8 nucleotides match TRBD2. CDR1 and CDR2 (germline): SGHTA, FQGTGA. The CDR3 is made up of 14 amino acids. The V segment lost 1 base and the J segment 8 bases; nucleotides outside the gene matches: 4. The CDR3 is CASSLSDGRDEQFF. CDR3 DNA sequence: TGTGCCAGCAGCTTAAGTGACGGGAGGGATGAGCAGTTCTTC.

The chain joins TRBV11-1 to TRBJ2-1, with D possibly being TRBD2 (5 bases). Trimming took 1 base from V and 0 from J, leaving 19 bases between them. Germline V gene sequence: CDR1 SGHAT, CDR2 FQDESV (reference sequence). The CDR3 consists of 19 residues. This CDR3 is CASSLEYPASRGSYNEQFF. CDR3 DNA: TGTGCCAGCAGCTTAGAATATCCGGCTAGCAGAGGCTCCTACAATGAGCAGTTCTTC.

This chain uses TRBV29-1 with TRBJ2-5; 9 bases agree with TRBD2. This CDR3 has 17 amino acids. V was clipped by 3 bases and J by 3 bases; unmatched bases: 14. CDR1 is SQVTM, CDR2 ANQGSEA, per germline. CDR3 coding DNA: TGCAGCGTTGACTTTGGAGACGGCATAGCGGGGGAAGAGACCCAGTACTTC. It specifies CSVDFGDGIAGEETQYF.

This clonotype appeared a few times. The chain has TRBV6-5 and TRBJ2-7; 8 bases line up with TRBD2. V lost 4 bases and J lost 0; bases outside the gene matches: 2. CDR1 is MNHEY and CDR2 is SVGAGI in the germline V gene. The CDR3 is made up of 14 amino acids. The CDR3 sequence: CASSLLAASYEQYF. DNA of the CDR3: TGTGCCAGCAGTTTACTAGCGGCCTCCTACGAGCAGTACTTC.

In its sample, this clonotype was seen many times. This rearrangement joins TRBV24-1 to TRBJ2-1, with a weak D call TRBD1 (5 bases). Germline CDR1 KGHDR, CDR2 SFDVKD. V was clipped by 4 bases and J by 6 bases, with 18 bases between them. The length of the CDR3 is 16 residues. Written as DNA, the CDR3 is TGTGCCACCAGTGACAGTGGGGCGCTGGCTGCCAATGAGCAGTTCTTC. Its translation is CATSDSGALAANEQFF.

The chain uses TRBV2 and TRBJ1-1; D unresolved. V lost 7 bases to trimming and J lost 7 bases, with 7 bases between them. Germline lookup yields CDR1 SNHLY and CDR2 FYNNEI. The CDR3 is 10 amino acids. CDR3 DNA sequence: TGTGCCAGCAAGTCCAGTGAAGCTTTCTTT. Translation: CASKSSEAFF.

This clonotype came up a few times. This CDR3 is CASSQALANYEQYF. CDR3 coding DNA: TGCGCCAGCAGCCAAGCTCTAGCGAACTACGAGCAGTACTTC. The chain is built from TRBV4-3 and TRBJ2-7; a possible D gene is TRBD2 (6 bases). The V end was cut by 1 base, the J end by 3 bases, with 10 bases between. CDR1 and CDR2 from the germline V gene are LGHNA and YSLEER. The CDR3 totals 14 residues.

The rearrangement joins TRBV5-1 to TRBJ2-3; no definite D call. The CDR3 is 15 amino acids. V gave up 4 bases and J gave up 0 bases, with 12 bases separating them. CDR1 and CDR2 (germline): SGHRS, YFSETQ. The CDR3 region is CASSPLTASTDTQYF. CDR3 DNA: TGCGCCAGCAGCCCTCTGACCGCTAGCACAGATACGCAGTATTTT. The full variable domain, completed using reference TRBV5-1 and TRBJ2-3, is KAGVTQTPRYLIKTRGQQVTLSCSPISGHRSVSWYQQTPGQGLQFLFEYFSETQRNKGNFPGRFSGRQFSNSRSEMNVSTLELGDSALYLCASSPLTASTDTQYFGPGTRLTVL.

This clonotype was observed a few times. The V gene is TRBV29-1, the J gene TRBJ2-2; D unclear. This CDR3 is built from 16 residues. Germline CDR1 reads SQVTM; CDR2 reads ANQGSEA. V shed 1 base and J shed 0 bases, with 12 bases lying between them. The DNA of the CDR3 is TGCAGCGTTGAAGCTTCTGGCGTCGCGAACACCGGGGAGCTGTTTTTT. It encodes CSVEASGVANTGELFF.

V is TRBV5-1 and J is TRBJ1-2, with a weak D call TRBD1 (6 bases). V was cut by 1 base and J by 3 bases, with 19 bases left in between. The germline V gene encodes CDR1 SGHRS and CDR2 YFSETQ. The CDR3 is made up of 17 amino acids. CDR3 nucleotide sequence: TGCGCCAGCAGCTTGTGGGGGCGGGGAAGGTCCCACTATGGCTACACCTTC. It codes for CASSLWGRGRSHYGYTF.

This clonotype was seen more than once but under ten times. The rearrangement links TRBV6-1 to TRBJ2-2, with 11 bases aligning to TRBD2. V shed 7 bases, J shed 6 bases, and the junction held 13 bases outside the gene matches. The CDR3 is 17 amino acids. Germline values: CDR1 MNHNS, CDR2 SASEGT. The CDR3 sequence is CASTPLLAGGPSGELFF. The CDR3 bases are TGTGCCAGCACCCCACTATTAGCGGGAGGGCCCTCCGGGGAGCTGTTTTTT.

Many counts were recorded for this clonotype. The CDR3 loop reads CASSAGTGPDTQYF. Written as DNA, the CDR3 is TGTGCCAGCAGTGCCGGGACAGGGCCAGATACGCAGTATTTT. The rearrangement joins TRBV12-3 or TRBV12-4 to TRBJ2-3, with 9 bases aligning to TRBD1. The CDR3 loop spans 14 amino acids. V lost 5 bases to trimming and J lost 4 bases; unmatched junction nucleotides: 4.

This clonotype has a handful of counts. The genes are TRBV15 and TRBJ1-6; the D is unclear. This CDR3 spans 16 amino acids. Germline loops: CDR1 LNHNV, CDR2 YYDKDF (reference sequence). V dropped 0 bases and J dropped 5 bases, with 11 bases sitting between them. CDR3 nucleotides: TGTGCCACCAGCAGAGATTCGGACGGAAATAATTCACCCCTCCACTTT. Its translation is CATSRDSDGNNSPLHF. Based on the CDR3 plus reference TRBV15 and TRBJ1-6, the full variable domain is DAMVIQNPRYQVTQFGKPVTLSCSQTLNHNVMYWYQQKSSQAPKLLFHYYDKDFNNEADTPDNFQSRRPNTSFCFLDIRSPGLGDTAMYLCATSRDSDGNNSPLHFGNGTRLTVT.

This sequence joins TRBV29-1 and TRBJ2-6, with D maybe TRBD1 (5 bases). Trimming removed 6 bases at V and 0 bases at J, with 9 bases between. The CDR3 sequence is 14 residues long. The germline CDR1 and CDR2 sequences are SQVTM and ANQGSEA. CDR3 nucleotides: TGCAGCGTAGTAGACAGCTCTGGGGCCAACGTCCTGACTTTC. It codes for CSVVDSSGANVLTF.